One sample yielded the 25 T cell receptor beta chains listed below, sequenced in a study of cytomegalovirus exposure and HLA in healthy donors. PCR amplification relied on 60 Vbeta primers (plus 13 Jbeta primers). Sequencing was performed with immunoSEQ multiplex PCR; in TCRdb, only in-frame clones are kept and a portion is missing. The sample lists fewer than 150,000 clones; roughly 78% were seen once. The sequencing sample was made of PBMCs. The origin of the receptors is a man in his forties in good health and CMV-seropositive.

In the case of this clone: Within the sample, other DNA sequences also encode this same CDR3. The chain joins TRBV29-1 to TRBJ1-3, with TRBD1 as a possible D gene (6 bases). V lost 7 bases and J lost 0, with 10 bases in between. Germline values: CDR1 SQVTM, CDR2 ANQGSEA. The CDR3 runs to 13 residues. This CDR3 reads CSAGQSSGNTIYF. CDR3 DNA sequence: TGCAGCGCTGGACAGTCCTCTGGAAACACCATATATTTT.

The chain links TRBV7-9 to TRBJ2-1, with 7 bases aligning to TRBD2. This CDR3 spans 15 amino acids. V dropped 1 base and J dropped 9; count of bases not matched to a gene: 9. Germline-derived CDR1 and CDR2 are SEHNR and FQNEAQ (reference sequence). CDR3 DNA sequence: TGTGCCAGCAGCTTAGAGGGACTAAGGTTCATTGAGCAGTTCTTC. Its translation: CASSLEGLRFIEQFF.

The rearrangement links TRBV5-8 to TRBJ2-3, with D unclear. CDR1 and CDR2 from the germline V gene are SGHTS and YDEGEE. This CDR3 is built from 17 residues. V shed 3 bases and J shed 2 bases, with 19 bases lying between them. CDR3 nucleotides: TGTGCCAGCAGCTACACTTTAGTAGCAGATTACACAGATACGCAGTATTTT. This encodes CASSYTLVADYTDTQYF.

This clone was detected only a few times. The V and J genes are TRBV14 and TRBJ1-1; TRBD1 is a possible D gene (6 bases). Trimming stripped 1 base from V and 11 bases from J, with 11 bases between. Germline lookup yields CDR1 SGHDN and CDR2 FVKESK. The length of the CDR3 is 12 residues. In DNA form, the CDR3 reads TGTGCCAGCAGCCAAGGTACAGGGATGGCTTTCTTT. It encodes CASSQGTGMAFF.

This chain joins TRBV23-1 and TRBJ1-1, with TRBD1 identical over 7 bases. TRBV23-1 is treated as an ORF (open reading frame) with a function not yet certain. The junction had 9 bases not matched to a gene; V was cut back by 3 bases and J by 11 bases. The CDR3 is 13 amino acids. The CDR3 sequence is CASSQLGQGDAFF. DNA for the CDR3: TGCGCCAGCAGTCAGCTCGGTCAGGGGGACGCTTTCTTT.

The chain recombines TRBV19 with TRBJ1-2; D is perhaps TRBD1 (6 bases). CDR1 and CDR2 from the germline V gene are LNHDA and SQIVND (reference sequence). V gave up 5 bases and J gave up 4 bases, with 14 bases separating them. CDR3 length equals 14 residues. The CDR3 bases are TGTGCCAGTAGTTCCTTACAGGGCAGCTATGGCTACACCTTC. Its translation: CASSSLQGSYGYTF.

V usage is TRBV5-6 and J usage is TRBJ1-1, with 7 bases matching TRBD1. Trimming removed 3 bases from V and 1 base from J; junction bases left unmatched: 0. This CDR3 contains 13 residues. Germline CDR1 is SGHDT and CDR2 is YYEEEE. CDR3 coding DNA: TGTGCCAGCAGCTGGGACAGGAACACTGAAGCTTTCTTT. Translation gives CASSWDRNTEAFF. Using reference TRBV5-6 and TRBJ1-1 for the parts outside the CDR3, the full variable domain is DAGVTQSPTHLIKTRGQQVTLRCSPKSGHDTVSWYQQALGQGPQFIFQYYEEEERQRGNFPDRFSGHQFPNYSSELNVNALLLGDSALYLCASSWDRNTEAFFGQGTRLTVV.

The V and J genes are TRBV5-1 and TRBJ2-5; D possibly corresponds to TRBD1 (5 bases). CDR1 SGHRS and CDR2 YFSETQ come from the germline V gene. The CDR3 length is 16 residues. V lost 4 bases to trimming and J lost 3 bases, with 19 bases between them. The CDR3, as DNA: TGCGCCAGCAGCCGCCAAAGGGCAGGGTGCGAAGAGACCCAGTACTTC. Translated, it gives CASSRQRAGCEETQYF.

For the CDR3, the DNA is TGTGCCAGTACCCCCACCCTCCAACCCTACTACGAGCAGTACTTC. Its protein product is CASTPTLQPYYEQYF. J is TRBJ2-7 and V is TRBV19; D unclear. Deletions cut 7 bases from V and 3 bases from J, with 19 bases between. This CDR3 is 15 amino acids long. CDR1 and CDR2 from the germline V gene are LNHDA and SQIVND (reference sequence).

This rearrangement joins TRBV5-8 to TRBJ2-7; 7 nucleotides agree with TRBD2. This CDR3 spans 15 amino acids. The germline gives CDR1 SGHTS, CDR2 YDEGEE. The ends lost 0 bases at V and 2 bases at J; junction bases unmatched: 5. The CDR3 is CASSLGEGRPYEQYF. CDR3 nucleotides: TGTGCCAGCAGCTTGGGGGAGGGGCGTCCCTACGAGCAGTACTTC.

This clone has just one count. The chain combines TRBV5-1 with TRBJ2-1, with D uncertain. Germline V gene data show CDR1 as SGHRS and CDR2 as YFSETQ. The length of the CDR3 is 13 residues. Between the trimmed V and J ends, which lost 0 bases and 4 bases, there was a span of 5 bases. DNA for the CDR3: TGCGCCAGCAGCTTGGACCTATACAATGAGCAGTTCTTC. As protein: CASSLDLYNEQFF.

J is TRBJ2-5 and V is TRBV27; weak D call: TRBD1 (7 bases). Deletions cut 8 bases from V and 3 bases from J, with 22 bases between. CDR3 size: 16 residues. Germline CDR1 reads MNHEY; CDR2 reads SMNVEV (reference sequence). CDR3 in amino acids: CASRQGGGILEETQYF. The CDR3, as DNA: TGTGCCAGCCGGCAGGGGGGCGGGATTCTAGAAGAGACCCAGTACTTC.

This clone has a single count. This sample includes further DNA sequences coding for the same CDR3. The V call is TRBV6-5, the J call TRBJ2-7; D remains ambiguous. The CDR3 consists of 14 residues. V was shortened by 0 bases and J by 3 bases, with 9 bases between the two germline ends. The V gene's germline CDR1 is MNHEY and CDR2 SVGAGI. In DNA form, the CDR3 reads TGTGCCAGCAGTTACTCTGGGCAGATCTACGAGCAGTACTTC. This translates into CASSYSGQIYEQYF.

The rearrangement joins TRBV7-8 to TRBJ1-5; TRBD1 aligns across 7 bases. After removal of 5 bases from V and 3 bases from J, the junction contained 4 bases not matched to a gene. The CDR3 covers 14 residues. CDR1 and CDR2 from the germline V gene are SGHVS and FQNEAQ. In DNA, the CDR3 is TGTGCCAGCAGCAAGGGACAGAACAATCAGCCCCAGCATTTT. This gives the protein CASSKGQNNQPQHF.

V usage is TRBV18 and J usage is TRBJ1-4; D gene unclear. The germline V gene encodes CDR1 KGHSH and CDR2 LQKENI. CDR3 size: 15 residues. Trimming cost V 3 bases and J 0 bases, with 8 bases left between them. CDR3 coding DNA: TGTGCCAGCTCACCTCACCCGGCAACTAATGAAAAACTGTTTTTT. It codes for CASSPHPATNEKLFF.

The V call is TRBV12-5, the J call TRBJ2-5; 8 bases are a match to TRBD1. The CDR3 contains 17 residues. The V and J ends lost 1 base and 1 base, in that order; junction bases with no gene match: 8. Germline assignment: CDR1 LGHNT and CDR2 FRNRAP. The CDR3 protein is CASGLGVTGGFQETQYF. Here the CDR3 DNA reads TGTGCTAGTGGTTTGGGAGTTACAGGGGGTTTCCAAGAGACCCAGTACTTC.

CDR3 DNA: TGTGCCAGCAGCCCGTTCCAAAATCTCAGGGGAACTGGGGGCAATGAGCAGTTCTTC. This sequence encodes CASSPFQNLRGTGGNEQFF. The chain carries TRBV7-8 and TRBJ2-1; the D gene is possibly TRBD1 (6 bases). CDR1 and CDR2 from the germline V gene are SGHVS and FQNEAQ. Trimming stripped 5 bases from V and 6 bases from J, with 29 bases between. The CDR3 is 19 amino acids.

For the CDR3, the DNA is TGTGCCAGCAGCCCATCATCCTACGAGCAGTACTTC. It encodes CASSPSSYEQYF. V gene TRBV11-2 combines with J gene TRBJ2-7; D not certain. CDR1 SGHAT and CDR2 FQNNGV come from the germline V gene. Trimming left V 5 bases short and J 1 base short, with 6 bases between. There are 12 residues in the CDR3.

This chain uses TRBV10-3 with TRBJ2-7, with 10 bases fitting TRBD1. CDR1 and CDR2 (germline): ENHRY, SYGVKD. The CDR3 is 15 residues long. Unmatched junction bases numbered 9, after V lost 7 bases and J lost 3 bases. The CDR3, as DNA: TGTGCCATCAAGGGCGGGACAGGGGTTATCTACGAGCAGTACTTC. This encodes CAIKGGTGVIYEQYF.

About this clone itself: Different DNA sequences within this sample yield the same CDR3. The chain carries TRBV6-1 and TRBJ1-2; the D gene is possibly TRBD1 (6 bases). Per germline, CDR1 MNHNS and CDR2 SASEGT. The CDR3 spans 12 residues. Trimming took off 8 bases at V and 2 bases at J, with 9 bases between the two ends. CDR3 sequence: CASSQGNYGYTF. CDR3 DNA: TGTGCCAGCTCCCAGGGGAACTATGGCTACACCTTC.

The chain couples TRBV9 to TRBJ1-2, with D possibly matching TRBD1 (6 bases). Looked up from germline, CDR1 is SGDLS and CDR2 is YYNGEE. The CDR3 length is 14 residues. Trimming shortened V by 1 base and J by 8 bases, and 15 bases separated the two germline ends. CDR3 coding DNA: TGTGCCAGCAGCGTAAGCAAGGACAGTCTCGGCTACACCTTC. It encodes CASSVSKDSLGYTF.

The table lists this clone with a count of one. The V and J genes are TRBV5-1 and TRBJ2-7; weak D call: TRBD1 (6 bases). The ends were cut back, 4 bases at V and 4 bases at J, with 12 bases in the middle. Germline V lookup: CDR1 SGHRS, CDR2 YFSETQ. This CDR3 has 13 residues. The DNA for the CDR3 is TGCGCCAGCAGCCCAGGACAGCTTTACGAGCAGTACTTC. This encodes CASSPGQLYEQYF.

In its sample, this clone was seen a few times. The rearrangement joins TRBV5-8 to TRBJ1-2, with unresolved D. The CDR3 is 13 residues long. In germline, CDR1 is SGHTS, CDR2 YDEGEE. V was trimmed by 0 bases and J by 13 bases, leaving 16 bases between them. The CDR3 sequence: CASSLAGLPRGTF. DNA for the CDR3: TGTGCCAGCAGCTTGGCAGGCCTTCCCCGGGGCACCTTC.

This chain joins TRBV11-1 and TRBJ2-1; 7 bases align to TRBD1. CDR1 and CDR2 from the germline V gene are SGHAT and FQDESV (reference sequence). The CDR3 has 15 residues. J gave up 0 bases and V 5 bases, and 4 bases lay outside the gene matches. In DNA form, the CDR3 reads TGTGCCAGCAGCCACCGGGACAGCTCCTACAATGAGCAGTTCTTC. As protein: CASSHRDSSYNEQFF.

This clone has more than one count but fewer than ten. The CDR3 sequence is CASSQASGSDYGYTF. The CDR3 nucleotides are TGTGCCAGCAGCCAAGCTTCAGGGTCGGACTATGGCTACACCTTC. The chain has TRBV4-2 and TRBJ1-2; tentative D call: TRBD1 (5 bases). Germline V lookup: CDR1 LGHNA, CDR2 YNFKEQ. The CDR3 contains 15 residues. V lost 1 base, J lost 3 bases, and 12 bases lay in between.